The source of this TCR beta chain is a study of blood T cell repertoires in COVID-19. Study-level information: T cells, B-cell-depleted T cells, or PBMCs provided the cDNA or gDNA that served as material.

Authors' methods: Scientists estimated how many nucleated cells there were by amplifying reference gene primers. Using immunoSEQ multiplex PCR, the repertoire was profiled, and TCRdb retains in-frame clones only, with some absent. The DNA gave D and trimming, while V, J and clone size come from that table. The sample consists of about 160,000 clones, roughly four fifths of them appearing once. This CDR3 comprises 15 residues. Trimming at V came to 1 base and at J to 8 bases, leaving 8 bases not matched to a gene. Germline-derived CDR1 and CDR2 are SGHTS and YDEGEE. The specimen sequenced was peripheral blood. The chain joins TRBV5-8 to TRBJ2-1, with TRBD1 matching over 8 bases. The clonotype was recovered from a man aged 65 to 79 who had recovered from COVID-19. As DNA, the CDR3 is TGTGCCAGCAGCTTGATAGGGACAGGTGGCGATGAGCAGTTCTTC. This encodes CASSLIGTGGDEQFF.